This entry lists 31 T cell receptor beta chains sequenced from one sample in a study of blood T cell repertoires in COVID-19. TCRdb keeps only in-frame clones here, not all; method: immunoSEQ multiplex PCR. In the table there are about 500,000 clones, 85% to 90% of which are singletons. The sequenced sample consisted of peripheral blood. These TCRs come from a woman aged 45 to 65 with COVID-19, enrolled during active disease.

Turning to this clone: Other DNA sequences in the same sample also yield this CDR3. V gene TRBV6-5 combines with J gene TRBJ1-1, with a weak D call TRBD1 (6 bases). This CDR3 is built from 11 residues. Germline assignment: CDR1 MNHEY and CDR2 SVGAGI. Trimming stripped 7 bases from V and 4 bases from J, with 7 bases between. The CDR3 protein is CASIRGTEAFF. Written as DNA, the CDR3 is TGTGCCAGCATCAGGGGCACTGAAGCTTTCTTT.

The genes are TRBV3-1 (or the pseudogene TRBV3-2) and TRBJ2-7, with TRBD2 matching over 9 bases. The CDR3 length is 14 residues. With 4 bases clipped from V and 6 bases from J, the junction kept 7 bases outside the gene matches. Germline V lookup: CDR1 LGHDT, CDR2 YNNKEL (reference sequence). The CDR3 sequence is CASSRGGGAPEQYF. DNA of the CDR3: TGTGCCAGCAGCCGAGGCGGGGGGGCCCCCGAGCAGTACTTC.

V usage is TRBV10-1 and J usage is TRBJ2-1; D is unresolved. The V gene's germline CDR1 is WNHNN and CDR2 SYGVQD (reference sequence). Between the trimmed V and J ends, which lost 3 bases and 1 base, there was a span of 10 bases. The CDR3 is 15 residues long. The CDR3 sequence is CASSDPSQSYNEQFF. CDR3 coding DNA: TGCGCCAGCAGTGACCCTAGTCAATCCTACAATGAGCAGTTCTTC.

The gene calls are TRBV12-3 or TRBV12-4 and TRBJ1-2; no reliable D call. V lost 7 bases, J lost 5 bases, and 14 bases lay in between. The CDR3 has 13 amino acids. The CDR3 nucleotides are TGTGCCAGCACCCTAGGTGGCCCTTATGGCTACACCTTC. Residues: CASTLGGPYGYTF.

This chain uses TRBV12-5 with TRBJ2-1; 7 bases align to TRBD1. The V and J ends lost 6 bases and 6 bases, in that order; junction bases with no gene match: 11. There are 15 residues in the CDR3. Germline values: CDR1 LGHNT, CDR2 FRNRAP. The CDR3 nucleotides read TGTGCTAGTGGCCGCCCGGGACAGACGTTCAATGAGCAGTTCTTC. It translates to CASGRPGQTFNEQFF. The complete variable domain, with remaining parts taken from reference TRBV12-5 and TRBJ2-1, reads DARVTQTPRHKVTEMGQEVTMRCQPILGHNTVFWYRQTMMQGLELLAYFRNRAPLDDSGMPKDRFSAEMPDATLATLKIQPSEPRDSAVYFCASGRPGQTFNEQFFGPGTRLTVL.

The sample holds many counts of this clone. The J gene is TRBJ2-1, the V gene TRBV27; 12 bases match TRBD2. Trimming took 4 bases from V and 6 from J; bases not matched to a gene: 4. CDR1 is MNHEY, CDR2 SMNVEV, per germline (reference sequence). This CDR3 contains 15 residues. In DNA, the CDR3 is TGTGCCAGCAGTTGGGGACTAGCGGGTCTCAATGAGCAGTTCTTC. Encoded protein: CASSWGLAGLNEQFF.

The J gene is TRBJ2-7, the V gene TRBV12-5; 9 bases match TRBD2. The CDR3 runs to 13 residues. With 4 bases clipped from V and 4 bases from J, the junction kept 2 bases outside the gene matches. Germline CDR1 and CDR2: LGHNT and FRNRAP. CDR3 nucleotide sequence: TGTGCTAGTGGTTCGCGGGAGGGTTACGAGCAGTACTTC. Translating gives CASGSREGYEQYF.

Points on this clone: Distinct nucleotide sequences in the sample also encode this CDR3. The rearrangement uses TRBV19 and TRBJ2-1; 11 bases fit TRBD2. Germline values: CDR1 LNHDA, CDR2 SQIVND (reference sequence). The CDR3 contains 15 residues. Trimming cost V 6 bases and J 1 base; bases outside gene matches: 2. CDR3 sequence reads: CASSPSGGSYNEQFF. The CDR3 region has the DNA TGTGCCAGTAGCCCTAGCGGGGGGTCCTACAATGAGCAGTTCTTC.

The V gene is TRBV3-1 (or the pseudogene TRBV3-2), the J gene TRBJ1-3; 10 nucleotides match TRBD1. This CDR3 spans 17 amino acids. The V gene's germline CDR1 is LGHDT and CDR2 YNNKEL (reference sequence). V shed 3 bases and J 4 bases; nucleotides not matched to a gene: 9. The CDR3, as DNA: TGTGCCAGCAGCCATTACTTAGGGACAGGGGCCGGAAACACCATATATTTT. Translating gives CASSHYLGTGAGNTIYF.

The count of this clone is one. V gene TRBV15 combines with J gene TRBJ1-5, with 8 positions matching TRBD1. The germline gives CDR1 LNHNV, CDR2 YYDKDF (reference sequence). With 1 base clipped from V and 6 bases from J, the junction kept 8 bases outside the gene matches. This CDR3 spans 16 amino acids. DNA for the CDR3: TGTGCCACCAGCAGAGTTTTAGGACAGGGCGGTCAGCCCCAGCATTTT. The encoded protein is CATSRVLGQGGQPQHF.

The CDR3 spells CASSLGTGTYEQYF. DNA for the CDR3: TGTGCCAGCAGCTTAGGGACGGGGACCTACGAGCAGTACTTC. The chain uses TRBV7-8 and TRBJ2-7; D might be TRBD2 (5 bases). CDR3 size: 14 residues. Between the trimmed V and J ends, which lost 1 base and 2 bases, there was a span of 9 bases. Germline CDR1 is SGHVS and CDR2 is FQNEAQ.

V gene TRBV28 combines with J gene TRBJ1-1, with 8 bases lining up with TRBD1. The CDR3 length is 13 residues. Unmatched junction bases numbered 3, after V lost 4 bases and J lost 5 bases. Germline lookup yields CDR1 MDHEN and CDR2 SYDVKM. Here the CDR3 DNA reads TGTGCCAGCAGTTGGGACAGGACAACTGAAGCTTTCTTT. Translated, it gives CASSWDRTTEAFF. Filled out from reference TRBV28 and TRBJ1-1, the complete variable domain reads DVKVTQSSRYLVKRTGEKVFLECVQDMDHENMFWYRQDPGLGLRLIYFSYDVKMKEKGDIPEGYSVSREKKERFSLILESASTNQTSMYLCASSWDRTTEAFFGQGTRLTVV.

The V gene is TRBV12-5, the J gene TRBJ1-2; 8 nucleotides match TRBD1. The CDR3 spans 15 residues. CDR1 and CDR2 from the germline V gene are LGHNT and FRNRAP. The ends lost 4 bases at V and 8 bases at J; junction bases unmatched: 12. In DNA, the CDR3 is TGTGCTAGTGGTTCCGGACAGGGAAGGCTTGAGGGCTACACCTTC. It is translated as CASGSGQGRLEGYTF.

The CDR3 DNA sequence: TGTGCCAGCAGCACGGGACATGTTGACTACGAGCAGTACTTC. Protein sequence: CASSTGHVDYEQYF. This rearrangement joins TRBV5-6 to TRBJ2-7; maybe TRBD1 (6 bases). V was clipped by 4 bases and J by 3 bases, with 14 bases between them. In germline, CDR1 is SGHDT, CDR2 YYEEEE. This CDR3 has 14 amino acids.

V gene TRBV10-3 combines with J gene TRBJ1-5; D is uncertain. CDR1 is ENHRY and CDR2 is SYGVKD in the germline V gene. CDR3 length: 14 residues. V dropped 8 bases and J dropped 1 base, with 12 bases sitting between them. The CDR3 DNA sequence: TGTGCCATCCCGCAGGTGTACAGCAATCAGCCCCAGCATTTT. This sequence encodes CAIPQVYSNQPQHF.

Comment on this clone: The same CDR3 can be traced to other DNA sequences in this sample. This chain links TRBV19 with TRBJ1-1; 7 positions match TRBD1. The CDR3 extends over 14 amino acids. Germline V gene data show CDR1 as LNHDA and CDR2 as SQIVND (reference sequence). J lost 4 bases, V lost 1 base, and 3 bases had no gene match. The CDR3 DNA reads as TGTGCCAGTAGTATAGGACAGGGTAGCACTGAAGCTTTCTTT. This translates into CASSIGQGSTEAFF.

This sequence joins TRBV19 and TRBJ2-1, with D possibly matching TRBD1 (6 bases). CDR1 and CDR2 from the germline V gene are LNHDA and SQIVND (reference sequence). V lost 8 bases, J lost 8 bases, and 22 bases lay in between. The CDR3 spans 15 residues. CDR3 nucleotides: TGTGCCAGTCGCACCCCCTCTCAGGGGATGTATGAGCAGTTCTTC. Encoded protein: CASRTPSQGMYEQFF.

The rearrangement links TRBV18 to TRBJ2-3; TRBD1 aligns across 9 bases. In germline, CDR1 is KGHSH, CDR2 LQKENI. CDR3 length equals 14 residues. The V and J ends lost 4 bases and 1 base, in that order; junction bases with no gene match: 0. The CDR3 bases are TGTGCCAGCTCACGGACAGGGGGCACAGATACGCAGTATTTT. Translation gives CASSRTGGTDTQYF.

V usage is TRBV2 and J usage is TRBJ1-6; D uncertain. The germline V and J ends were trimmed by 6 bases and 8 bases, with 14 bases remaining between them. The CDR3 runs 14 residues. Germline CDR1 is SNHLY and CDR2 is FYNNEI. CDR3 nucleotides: TGTGCCAGCAGAGTCGCACAGCACCATTCACCCCTCCACTTT. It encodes CASRVAQHHSPLHF.

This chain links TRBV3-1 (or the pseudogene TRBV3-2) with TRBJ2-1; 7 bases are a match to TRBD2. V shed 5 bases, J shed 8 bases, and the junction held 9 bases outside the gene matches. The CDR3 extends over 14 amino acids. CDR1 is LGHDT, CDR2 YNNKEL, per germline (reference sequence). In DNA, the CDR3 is TGTGCCAGCAGCGGGTGGGAGGGATCCGATGAGCAGTTCTTC. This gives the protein CASSGWEGSDEQFF.

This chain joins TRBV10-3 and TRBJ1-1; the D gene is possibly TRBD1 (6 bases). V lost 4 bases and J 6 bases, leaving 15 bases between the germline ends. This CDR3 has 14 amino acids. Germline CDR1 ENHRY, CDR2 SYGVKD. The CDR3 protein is CAISAGVGVAEAFF. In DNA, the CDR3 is TGTGCCATCAGTGCAGGGGTGGGGGTCGCTGAAGCTTTCTTT.

DNA of the CDR3: TGTGCCAGCAGTGTGGGGCGGGGGGGCCTCAGGCAGTATTTT. As protein: CASSVGRGGLRQYF. V gene TRBV2 combines with J gene TRBJ2-3; 9 bases agree with TRBD2. The length of the CDR3 is 14 residues. Germline values: CDR1 SNHLY, CDR2 FYNNEI. J lost 11 bases, V lost 4 bases, and 10 bases had no gene match. Supplemented by reference TRBV2 and TRBJ2-3, the full variable domain reads EPEVTQTPSHQVTQMGQEVILRCVPISNHLYFYWYRQILGQKVEFLVSFYNNEISEKSEIFDDQFSVERPDGSNFTLKIRSTKLEDSAMYFCASSVGRGGLRQYFGPGTRLTVL.

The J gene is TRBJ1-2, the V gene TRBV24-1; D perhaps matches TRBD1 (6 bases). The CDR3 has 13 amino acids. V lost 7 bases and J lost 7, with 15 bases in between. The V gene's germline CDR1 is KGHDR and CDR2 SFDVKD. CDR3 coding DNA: TGTGCCACCAGGGGGGCTGGACTGGGTGGCTACACCTTC. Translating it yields CATRGAGLGGYTF.

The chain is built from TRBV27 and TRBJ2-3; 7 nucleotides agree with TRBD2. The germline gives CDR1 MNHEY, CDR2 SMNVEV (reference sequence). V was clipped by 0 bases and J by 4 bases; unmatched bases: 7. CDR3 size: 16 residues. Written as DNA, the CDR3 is TGTGCCAGCAGTTTATCCTCACTTGGGGGGGCAGATACGCAGTATTTT. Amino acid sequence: CASSLSSLGGADTQYF.

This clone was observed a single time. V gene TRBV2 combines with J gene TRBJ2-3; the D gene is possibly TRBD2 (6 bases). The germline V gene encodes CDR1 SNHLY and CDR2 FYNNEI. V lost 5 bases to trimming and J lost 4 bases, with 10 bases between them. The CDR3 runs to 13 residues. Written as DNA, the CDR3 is TGTGCCAGCAGTCTGTCGGGGGCAGATACGCAGTATTTT. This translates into CASSLSGADTQYF.

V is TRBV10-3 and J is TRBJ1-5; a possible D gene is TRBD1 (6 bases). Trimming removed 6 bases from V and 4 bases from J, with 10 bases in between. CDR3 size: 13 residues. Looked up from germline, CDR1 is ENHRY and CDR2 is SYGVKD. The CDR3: CAIRRGQNQPQHF. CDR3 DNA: TGTGCCATCAGGCGTGGACAGAATCAGCCCCAGCATTTT.

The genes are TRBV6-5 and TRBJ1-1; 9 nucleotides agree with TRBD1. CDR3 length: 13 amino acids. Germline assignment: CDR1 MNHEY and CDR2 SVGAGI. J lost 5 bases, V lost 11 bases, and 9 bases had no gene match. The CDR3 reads CAGTGQGETEAFF. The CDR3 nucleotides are TGTGCCGGCACGGGACAGGGAGAAACTGAAGCTTTCTTT.

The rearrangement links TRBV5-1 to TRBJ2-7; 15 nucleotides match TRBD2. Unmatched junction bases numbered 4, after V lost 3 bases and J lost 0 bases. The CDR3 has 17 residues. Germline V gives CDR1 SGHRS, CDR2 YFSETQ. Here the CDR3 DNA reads TGCGCCAGCAGCTCGGGACTAGCGGGGGGCCTCTCCTACGAGCAGTACTTC. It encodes CASSSGLAGGLSYEQYF.

CDR3 region: CASSPGSGSTGYEQYF. The CDR3 nucleotides read TGTGCCAGCAGCCCCGGGAGTGGGTCAACAGGCTACGAGCAGTACTTC. The V call is TRBV5-5, the J call TRBJ2-7, with D possibly matching TRBD2 (6 bases). The CDR3 covers 16 residues. V lost 4 bases to trimming and J lost 3 bases, with 20 bases between them. Germline CDR1 reads SGHKS; CDR2 reads YYEKEE (reference sequence).

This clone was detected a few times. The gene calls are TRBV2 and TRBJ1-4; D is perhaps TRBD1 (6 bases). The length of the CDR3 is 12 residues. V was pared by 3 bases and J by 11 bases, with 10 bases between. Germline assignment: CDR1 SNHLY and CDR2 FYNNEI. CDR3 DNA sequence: TGTGCCAGCAGTGAGGGGGCTGGGAAACTGTTTTTT. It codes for CASSEGAGKLFF.

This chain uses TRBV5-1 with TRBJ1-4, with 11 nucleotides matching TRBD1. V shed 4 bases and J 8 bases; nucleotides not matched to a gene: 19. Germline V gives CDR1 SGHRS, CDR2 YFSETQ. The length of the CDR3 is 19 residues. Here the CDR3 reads CASSATFGQGAEDNEKLFF. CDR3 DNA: TGCGCCAGCAGCGCGACCTTCGGACAGGGGGCGGAGGATAACGAAAAACTGTTTTTT.